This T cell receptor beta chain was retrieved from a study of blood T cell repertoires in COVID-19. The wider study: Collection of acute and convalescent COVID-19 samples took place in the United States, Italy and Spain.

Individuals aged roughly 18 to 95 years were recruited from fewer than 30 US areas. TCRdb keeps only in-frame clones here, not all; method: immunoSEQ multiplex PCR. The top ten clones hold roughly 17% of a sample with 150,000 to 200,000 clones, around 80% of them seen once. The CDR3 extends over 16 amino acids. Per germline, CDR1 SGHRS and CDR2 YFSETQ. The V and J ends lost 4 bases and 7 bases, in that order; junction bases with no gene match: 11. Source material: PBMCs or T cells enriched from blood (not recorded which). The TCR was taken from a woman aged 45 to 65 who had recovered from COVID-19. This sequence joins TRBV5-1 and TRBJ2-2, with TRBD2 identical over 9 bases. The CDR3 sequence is CASSPVVAGVGGELFF. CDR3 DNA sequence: TGCGCCAGCAGCCCTGTGGTAGCGGGAGTGGGCGGGGAGCTGTTTTTT.